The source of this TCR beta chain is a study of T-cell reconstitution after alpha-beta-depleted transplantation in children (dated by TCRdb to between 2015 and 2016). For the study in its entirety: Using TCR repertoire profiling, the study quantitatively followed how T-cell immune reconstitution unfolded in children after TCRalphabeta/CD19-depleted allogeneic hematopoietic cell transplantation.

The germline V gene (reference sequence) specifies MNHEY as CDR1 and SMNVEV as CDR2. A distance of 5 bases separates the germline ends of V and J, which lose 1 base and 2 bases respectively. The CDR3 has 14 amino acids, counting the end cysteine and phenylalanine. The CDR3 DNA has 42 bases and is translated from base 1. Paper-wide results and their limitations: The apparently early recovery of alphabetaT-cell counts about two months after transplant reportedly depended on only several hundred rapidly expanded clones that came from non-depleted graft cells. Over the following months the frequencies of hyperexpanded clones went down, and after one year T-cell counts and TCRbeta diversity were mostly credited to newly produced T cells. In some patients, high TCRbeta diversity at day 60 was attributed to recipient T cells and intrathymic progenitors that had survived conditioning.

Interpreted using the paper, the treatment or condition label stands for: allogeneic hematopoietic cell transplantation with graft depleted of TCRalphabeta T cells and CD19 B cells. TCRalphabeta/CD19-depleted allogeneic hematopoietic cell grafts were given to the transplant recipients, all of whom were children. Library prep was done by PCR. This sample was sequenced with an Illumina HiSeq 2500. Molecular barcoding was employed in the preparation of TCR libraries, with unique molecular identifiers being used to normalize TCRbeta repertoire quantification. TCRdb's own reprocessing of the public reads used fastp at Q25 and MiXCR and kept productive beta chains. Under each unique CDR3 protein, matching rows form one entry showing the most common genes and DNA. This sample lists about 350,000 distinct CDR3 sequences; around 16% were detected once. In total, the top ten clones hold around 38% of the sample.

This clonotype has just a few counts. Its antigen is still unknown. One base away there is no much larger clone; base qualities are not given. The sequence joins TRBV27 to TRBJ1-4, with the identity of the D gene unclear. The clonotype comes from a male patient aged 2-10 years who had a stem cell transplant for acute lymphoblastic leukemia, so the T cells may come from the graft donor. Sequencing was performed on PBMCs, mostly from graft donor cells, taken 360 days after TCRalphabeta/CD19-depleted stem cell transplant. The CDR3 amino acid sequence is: CASSLLGTNEKLFF. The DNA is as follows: TGTGCCAGCAGTTTATTGGGTACTAATGAAAAACTGTTTTTT.